Listed here are 13 T cell receptor beta chains from one sample, sequenced in a study of shared T cell receptors in the human thymus. TCRdb's table, derived via immunoSEQ multiplex PCR, lists solely in-frame clones and lacks some. Of roughly 68,000 clones listed, about 95% were seen once; the top ten hold roughly 0.03%. The specimen sequenced was thymocytes. The receptor source for this set is a human donor.

This chain links TRBV4-3 with TRBJ1-1, with D perhaps matching TRBD1 (5 bases). Germline V CDR1 and CDR2: LGHNA, YSLEER. The CDR3 has 15 residues. Trimming stripped 0 bases from V and 10 bases from J, with 18 bases between. The DNA for the CDR3 is TGCGCCAGCAGCCAAGAGGTGTTGGGAGCAGGGTCAGCTTTCTTT. Amino acid sequence: CASSQEVLGAGSAFF.

The rearrangement links TRBV5-1 to TRBJ2-2; 7 bases align to TRBD1. CDR3 length equals 15 residues. V shed 7 bases and J 2 bases; nucleotides not matched to a gene: 8. Germline CDR1 and CDR2: SGHRS and YFSETQ. The CDR3 sequence: CASAQNRGNTGELFF. The CDR3 coding sequence is TGCGCCAGCGCCCAAAACAGGGGAAACACCGGGGAGCTGTTTTTT. Full variable domain (missing parts from reference TRBV5-1 and TRBJ2-2): KAGVTQTPRYLIKTRGQQVTLSCSPISGHRSVSWYQQTPGQGLQFLFEYFSETQRNKGNFPGRFSGRQFSNSRSEMNVSTLELGDSALYLCASAQNRGNTGELFFGEGSRLTVL.

This clone was counted a single time. As DNA, the CDR3 is TGTGCCAGCAGCTTAGAGGACAGGGGGCTGGTGGAGACCCAGTACTTC. This encodes CASSLEDRGLVETQYF. This sequence joins TRBV7-2 and TRBJ2-5, with 11 bases matching TRBD1. The germline gives CDR1 SGHTA, CDR2 FQGNSA. Unmatched junction bases numbered 6, after V lost 1 base and J lost 5 bases. The CDR3 sequence is 16 residues long.

The chain combines TRBV5-1 with TRBJ2-1; TRBD2 agrees at 9 bases. Germline lookup yields CDR1 SGHRS and CDR2 YFSETQ. Unmatched junction bases numbered 3, after V lost 0 bases and J lost 5 bases. CDR3 size: 15 residues. Written as DNA, the CDR3 is TGCGCCAGCAGCTTGGTGGCTAGCGGGGACAATGAGCAGTTCTTC. This gives the protein CASSLVASGDNEQFF.

The chain has TRBV5-5 and TRBJ2-3, with a possible D match to TRBD1 (5 bases). Germline lookup yields CDR1 SGHKS and CDR2 YYEKEE (reference sequence). The CDR3 length is 14 residues. Trimming took off 0 bases at V and 7 bases at J, with 12 bases between the two ends. The DNA of the CDR3 is TGTGCCAGCAGCTTGGCGCAGGGTTTGAATACGCAGTATTTT. This codes for CASSLAQGLNTQYF.

The chain couples TRBV21-1 to TRBJ2-7; the table's D gene call, TRBD2, was not cross checked with the DNA. TRBV21-1 is noted as a pseudogene. This CDR3 has 19 amino acids. As DNA, the CDR3 is TGTGCCAGCAGCAGTCTAGCGGGGGGCTTTTTCTACGTCTCCTACGAGCAGTACTTC. It translates to CASSSLAGGFFYVSYEQYF.

The chain links TRBV5-1 to TRBJ2-3; the D is unclear. This CDR3 comprises 16 residues. The V end was cut by 1 base, the J end by 1 base, with 13 bases between. The germline CDR1 and CDR2 sequences are SGHRS and YFSETQ. The CDR3, as DNA: TGCGCCAGCAGCTTGATTCACTCCTCCCGCACAGATACGCAGTATTTT. This encodes CASSLIHSSRTDTQYF.

This chain uses TRBV5-4 with TRBJ2-5, with D tentatively TRBD2 (5 bases). The CDR3 sequence is 18 residues long. Trimming cost V 5 bases and J 4 bases, with 27 bases left between them. Germline CDR1 and CDR2: SGHNT and YYREEE (reference sequence). CDR3 amino acids: CASSLSFLGGFGVETQYF. The CDR3 DNA reads TGTGCCAGCAGTCTCTCGTTTTTAGGCGGGTTCGGCGTAGAGACCCAGTACTTC.

This sequence joins TRBV25-1 and TRBJ1-1; TRBD1 agrees at 10 bases. The CDR3 contains 16 residues. V gave up 5 bases and J gave up 6 bases; unmatched junction bases: 12. Germline CDR1 and CDR2: MGHDK and SYGVNS. CDR3 coding DNA: TGTGCCAGCAGTTCTACCGGGACAGGGGAAAACGCTGAAGCTTTCTTT. This encodes CASSSTGTGENAEAFF.

This chain links TRBV10-2 with TRBJ1-1; unclear D gene. Looked up from germline, CDR1 is WSHSY and CDR2 is SAAADI. The CDR3 spans 15 residues. Trimming shortened V by 5 bases and J by 0 bases, and 13 bases separated the two germline ends. The CDR3 DNA follows: TGCGCCAGCAGTCCCACGCGGAGTCTGAACACTGAAGCTTTCTTT. Translating it yields CASSPTRSLNTEAFF.

The chain links TRBV27 to TRBJ2-4, with 10 positions matching TRBD1. CDR3 length equals 14 residues. J was trimmed by 8 bases and V by 6 bases; bases with no gene match: 7. CDR1 and CDR2 from the germline V gene are MNHEY and SMNVEV (reference sequence). For the CDR3, the DNA is TGTGCCAGCAGACGACAGGGGGCGGTTGACATTCAGTACTTC. Translating gives CASRRQGAVDIQYF.

V usage is TRBV4-1 and J usage is TRBJ1-1; TRBD1 agrees at 10 bases. The CDR3 is 19 residues long. Germline V gene data show CDR1 as MGHRA and CDR2 as YSYEKL. Trimming at V came to 0 bases and at J to 0 bases, leaving 10 bases not matched to a gene. Written as DNA, the CDR3 is TGCGCCAGCAGCCAAGAAGACCGGGACAGGGGACCCATGAACACTGAAGCTTTCTTT. The encoded protein is CASSQEDRDRGPMNTEAFF.

V gene TRBV7-3 combines with J gene TRBJ2-2; D remains ambiguous. CDR1 is SGHTA, CDR2 FQGTGA, per germline. Trimming left V 5 bases short and J 4 bases short, with 11 bases between. CDR3 length equals 14 residues. CDR3 bases: TGTGCCAGCAGCCAAACACGGCCCACCGGGGAGCTGTTTTTT. The encoded protein is CASSQTRPTGELFF.